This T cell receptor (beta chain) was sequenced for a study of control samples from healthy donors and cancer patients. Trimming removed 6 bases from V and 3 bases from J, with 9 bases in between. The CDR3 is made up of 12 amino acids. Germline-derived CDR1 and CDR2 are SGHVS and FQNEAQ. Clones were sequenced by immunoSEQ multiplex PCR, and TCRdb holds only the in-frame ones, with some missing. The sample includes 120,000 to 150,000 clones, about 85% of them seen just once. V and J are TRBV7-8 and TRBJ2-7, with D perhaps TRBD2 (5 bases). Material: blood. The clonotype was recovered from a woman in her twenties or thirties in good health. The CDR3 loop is CASRSAGYEQYF. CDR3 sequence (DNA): TGTGCCAGCAGATCCGCGGGCTACGAGCAGTACTTC.